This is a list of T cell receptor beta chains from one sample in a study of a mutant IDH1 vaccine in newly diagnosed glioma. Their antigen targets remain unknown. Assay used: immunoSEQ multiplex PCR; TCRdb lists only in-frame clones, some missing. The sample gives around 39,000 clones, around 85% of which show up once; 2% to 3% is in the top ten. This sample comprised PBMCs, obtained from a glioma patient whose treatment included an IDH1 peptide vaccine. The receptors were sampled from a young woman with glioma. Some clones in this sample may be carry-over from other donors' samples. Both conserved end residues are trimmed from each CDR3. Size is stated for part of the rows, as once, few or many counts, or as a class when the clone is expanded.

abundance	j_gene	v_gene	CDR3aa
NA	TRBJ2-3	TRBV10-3	AISLLAGDTQY
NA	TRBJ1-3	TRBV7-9	ASTDPSWTSSGNTIY
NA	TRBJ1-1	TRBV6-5	ASSLRQGVSEAF
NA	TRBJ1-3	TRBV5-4	ATRASGTVVNTIY
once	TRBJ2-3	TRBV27	ASSFGEHTQY
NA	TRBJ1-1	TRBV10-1	ASSPGSLNTEAF
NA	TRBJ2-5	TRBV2	ASVSDRGLQETQY
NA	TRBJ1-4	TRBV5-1	ASSLSVGWGEKLF
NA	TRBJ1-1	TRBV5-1	ASSLGLTEGTEAF
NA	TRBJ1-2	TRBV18	ASSPLPDRDVGYT
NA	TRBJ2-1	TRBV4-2	ASSQAGGGGYHYNEQF
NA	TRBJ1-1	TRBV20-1	SATTSNRGI
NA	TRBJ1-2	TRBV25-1	ASSVRTGGLGYT